These 15 T cell receptor beta chains originate from one sample sequenced in a study of blood T cell repertoires in COVID-19. Measured with immunoSEQ multiplex PCR; TCRdb has only the in-frame clones, and not every one. The table includes 66,000 or so clones, about 86% detected once. The sample consisted of peripheral blood. The receptors derive from a man aged 50 to 59 with active COVID-19.

The J gene is TRBJ2-7, the V gene TRBV5-6; 7 nucleotides line up with TRBD1. J was trimmed by 0 bases and V by 5 bases; bases with no gene match: 11. The CDR3 loop spans 16 amino acids. Germline-derived CDR1 and CDR2 are SGHDT and YYEEEE. The CDR3: CASRDRNRGLSYEQYV. The CDR3 coding sequence is TGTGCCAGCAGAGACCGCAACAGGGGCCTCTCCTACGAGCAGTACGTC.

CDR3 residues: CSASGTGQETQYF. DNA of the CDR3: TGCAGTGCTAGTGGGACGGGGCAAGAGACCCAGTACTTC. The rearrangement joins TRBV20-1 to TRBJ2-5, with D perhaps given as TRBD1 or TRBD2 (5 bases each). Germline lookup yields CDR1 DFQATT and CDR2 SNEGSKA (reference sequence). Trimming removed 3 bases from V and 2 bases from J, with 10 bases in between. The CDR3 sequence is 13 residues long.

The chain links TRBV5-4 to TRBJ2-3, with 7 bases matching TRBD2. After removal of 3 bases from V and 4 bases from J, the junction contained 17 bases not matched to a gene. Germline assignment: CDR1 SGHNT and CDR2 YYREEE (reference sequence). The CDR3 spans 18 residues. DNA for the CDR3: TGTGCCAGCAGCTCCTTTGGGGCCAGCGGGGTTGTCGCAGATACGCAGTATTTT. It encodes CASSSFGASGVVADTQYF.

CDR3 region: CASTDSYNEQFF. The CDR3 DNA sequence: TGTGCCAGCACCGACAGCTACAATGAGCAGTTCTTC. V and J are TRBV12-3 or TRBV12-4 and TRBJ2-1; a possible D gene is TRBD1 (5 bases). CDR3 length equals 12 residues. V was clipped by 7 bases and J by 3 bases, with 7 bases between them.

This chain connects TRBV6-5 to TRBJ1-5; TRBD1 is a possible D gene (5 bases). CDR3 length equals 12 residues. V was clipped by 6 bases and J by 6 bases, with 9 bases between them. Germline lookup yields CDR1 MNHEY and CDR2 SVGAGI. The CDR3 reads CASRDIPQPQHF. The CDR3, as DNA: TGTGCCAGCAGGGACATCCCTCAGCCCCAGCATTTT.

The V gene is TRBV19, the J gene TRBJ2-2; 15 positions match TRBD2. The germline gives CDR1 LNHDA, CDR2 SQIVND (reference sequence). This CDR3 has 18 amino acids. V shed 4 bases and J 4 bases; nucleotides not matched to a gene: 7. CDR3 bases: TGTGCCAGTAGTACCCGGGGACTAGCGGGGGGCCGCACCGGGGAGCTGTTTTTT. This translates into CASSTRGLAGGRTGELFF.

The chain recombines TRBV28 with TRBJ2-2; TRBD1 agrees at 11 bases. Germline CDR1 reads MDHEN; CDR2 reads SYDVKM. CDR3 length: 17 residues. The V gene end was trimmed by 1 base and the J gene end by 4 bases; junction bases not matched to a gene: 5. The CDR3 bases are TGTGCCAGCAGTTTATTGGGGGGACAGGGGGTCACCGGGGAGCTGTTTTTT. Translation gives CASSLLGGQGVTGELFF.

The V call is TRBV13, the J call TRBJ2-3, with a possible D match to TRBD2 (6 bases). CDR1 is PRHDT, CDR2 FYEKMQ, per germline (reference sequence). CDR3 length: 14 residues. V was pared by 5 bases and J by 5 bases, with 14 bases between. CDR3 region: CASSLSGELDTQYF. CDR3 nucleotide sequence: TGTGCCAGCAGCCTGTCGGGGGAGTTAGATACGCAGTATTTT.

The chain has TRBV12-5 and TRBJ1-4, with TRBD1 identical over 8 bases. The CDR3 covers 15 residues. Germline CDR1 reads LGHNT; CDR2 reads FRNRAP. V shed 1 base, J shed 2 bases, and the junction held 0 bases outside the gene matches. The CDR3 here is CASGLGDRTNEKLFF. The CDR3 bases are TGTGCTAGTGGTTTGGGGGACAGGACTAATGAAAAACTGTTTTTT.

This clone appeared a single time. This chain joins TRBV6-5 and TRBJ2-1, with 12 positions matching TRBD2. This CDR3 is built from 15 residues. Trimming took 7 bases from V and 7 from J; bases not matched to a gene: 8. CDR1 is MNHEY and CDR2 is SVGAGI in the germline V gene. The CDR3 is CASKKTSGSLNEQFF. CDR3 sequence (DNA): TGTGCCAGCAAAAAGACTAGCGGGAGTTTGAATGAGCAGTTCTTC.

This rearrangement joins TRBV7-9 to TRBJ2-5, with 7 bases identical to TRBD2. The CDR3 sequence is 16 residues long. CDR1 is SEHNR and CDR2 is FQNEAQ in the germline V gene (reference sequence). V lost 3 bases to trimming and J lost 2 bases; unmatched junction nucleotides: 9. CDR3 sequence reads: CASSFRGGRGQETQYF. CDR3 in DNA: TGTGCCAGCAGCTTCCGGGGCGGGCGGGGGCAAGAGACCCAGTACTTC.

V and J are TRBV2 and TRBJ2-3; D uncertain. The V end was cut by 5 bases, the J end by 6 bases, with 9 bases between. Germline values: CDR1 SNHLY, CDR2 FYNNEI. This CDR3 spans 12 amino acids. The CDR3 loop is CASSSRRDTQYF. The CDR3, as DNA: TGTGCCAGCAGTTCCCGTCGGGATACGCAGTATTTT.

The count of this clone is one. This chain links TRBV30 with TRBJ2-1; no firm D call. The CDR3 spans 14 residues. Per germline, CDR1 GTSNPN and CDR2 SVGIG (reference sequence). Deletions cut 3 bases from V and 0 bases from J, with 9 bases between. The CDR3 DNA reads as TGTGCCTGGAGACCCCTGAGCTCCTACAATGAGCAGTTCTTC. Protein product: CAWRPLSSYNEQFF.

The genes are TRBV25-1 and TRBJ2-1; D uncertain. Germline CDR1 MGHDK, CDR2 SYGVNS. This CDR3 spans 13 amino acids. Trimming left V 0 bases short and J 10 bases short, with 10 bases between. The CDR3 loop is CASSEYYSKEQFF. The CDR3 nucleotides read TGTGCCAGCAGTGAATATTACAGCAAGGAGCAGTTCTTC.

V usage is TRBV25-1 and J usage is TRBJ1-1; 7 nucleotides match TRBD1. CDR3 length equals 15 residues. V lost 3 bases to trimming and J lost 3 bases; unmatched junction nucleotides: 7. Germline values: CDR1 MGHDK, CDR2 SYGVNS. The CDR3 sequence is CASSDSKGTDTEAFF. CDR3 in DNA: TGTGCCAGCAGTGACTCAAAGGGGACAGACACTGAAGCTTTCTTT.